This entry describes one T cell receptor (beta chain). The data are from a study of OX40 agonist ivuxolimab in advanced cancers. TCRdb's table, derived via immunoSEQ multiplex PCR, lists solely in-frame clones and lacks some. The sample has more than 70,000 clones; 90% to 95% are singletons. The CDR3 length is 13 residues. V lost 6 bases and J lost 3; bases outside the gene matches: 6. The germline CDR1 and CDR2 sequences are SQVTM and ANQGSEA. The V gene is TRBV29-1, the J gene TRBJ1-1; TRBD1 matches at 8 bases. This clonotype originated in an adult with an advanced solid tumor such as melanoma, head and neck, liver or kidney cancer. The source material was CD4+ or CD8+ T cells sorted from blood, sampled in a trial of the OX40 agonist ivuxolimab. CDR3 sequence reads: CSVTTGEYTEAFF. In DNA form, the CDR3 reads TGCAGCGTGACGACAGGGGAATACACTGAAGCTTTCTTT.